The text below deals with one TCR beta chain. Its antigen is unidentified. These data come from a study of T-cell reconstitution after alpha-beta-depleted transplantation in children. TCRbeta library preparation incorporated unique molecular identifiers. TCRdb fed the PCR reads into MiXCR, producing one record per CDR3 protein. This repertoire shows about a million distinct CDR3 sequences, roughly 29% found once; its top ten account for 25% to 35%. The CDR3 runs to 17 residues. The germline CDR1 and CDR2 sequences are SGHRS and YFSETQ. Trimming shortened V by 4 bases and J by 2 bases, and 18 bases separated the two germline ends. Study-wide results and limits: Reportedly, only several hundred clones from non-depleted graft cells drove alpha-beta T-cell counts at about two months. Once a year had passed after transplant, T-cell counts and diversity came mostly from newly produced T cells. It was surviving recipient T cells and thymic progenitors that gave some patients high TCRbeta diversity at day 60.

Material: PBMCs, mostly from graft donor cells, obtained 360 days after TCRalphabeta/CD19-depleted stem cell transplant. J is TRBJ1-4 and V is TRBV5-1, with TRBD1 as a possible D gene (5 bases). The origin of this receptor is a boy in the first two years of life who had a stem cell transplant for SCID, so the T cells may come from the graft donor. CDR3 bases: TGCGCCAGCAGCGTGGGGGTGGCGACCGCTACTAATGAAAAACTGTTTTTT. This encodes CASSVGVATATNEKLFF. Supplemented by reference TRBV5-1 and TRBJ1-4, the full variable domain reads KAGVTQTPRYLIKTRGQQVTLSCSPISGHRSVSWYQQTPGQGLQFLFEYFSETQRNKGNFPGRFSGRQFSNSRSEMNVSTLELGDSALYLCASSVGVATATNEKLFFGSGTQLSVL.